These 17 T cell receptor beta chains share one sample of origin, sequenced in a study of vaccination and CD4 T cells after COVID-19. Sequenced with the Oncomine TCR Beta short-read assay was DNA taken from cultured CD4+ T cells. One entry per CDR3 protein, called by TCRdb with MiXCR from the PCR reads. The sample includes 15,000 to 20,000 distinct CDR3 sequences, roughly 61% of them seen just once. These receptors are not linked to any known antigen. Treatment denoted: approximately 9-day PBMC culture with coronavirus spike peptide pools or control peptides (ViraFEST assay). The sample consisted of CD4+ T cells from blood, cultured in vitro. Receptors originate from a human donor who had recovered from COVID-19.

This chain joins TRBV30 and TRBJ2-1; D gene ambiguous. CDR1 is GTSNPN, CDR2 SVGIG, per germline (reference sequence). The CDR3 runs 12 residues. V shed 3 bases and J shed 8 bases, with 11 bases lying between them. Here the CDR3 DNA reads TGTGCCTGGAGGCCGTACGCGTATGAGCAGTTCTTC. It encodes CAWRPYAYEQFF. Looking up the rest from reference TRBV30 and TRBJ2-1 gives the full variable domain: SQTIHQWPATLVQPVGSPLSLECTVEGTSNPNLYWYRQAAGRGLQLLFYSVGIGQISSEVPQNLSASRPQDRQFILSSKKLLLSDSGFYLCAWRPYAYEQFFGPGTRLTVL.

This clonotype was found a few times. The V call is TRBV20-1, the J call TRBJ1-1; D remains unclear. The CDR3 is 13 amino acids. The germline V gene has CDR1 DFQATT and CDR2 SNEGSKA (reference sequence). Trimming pared 5 bases from V and 0 bases from J, leaving 10 bases between. The CDR3 nucleotides read TGCAGTGCTGGACGGTTGATGAACACTGAAGCTTTCTTT. Amino acid sequence: CSAGRLMNTEAFF.

J is TRBJ1-5 and V is TRBV27; the D gene is possibly TRBD1 (6 bases). Trimming pared 5 bases from V and 0 bases from J, leaving 20 bases between. CDR3 size: 18 residues. The germline V gene has CDR1 MNHEY and CDR2 SMNVEV (reference sequence). The CDR3 sequence: CASSPDWSTGNSNQPQHF. CDR3 DNA sequence: TGTGCCAGCAGTCCGGATTGGTCCACAGGGAATAGCAATCAGCCCCAGCATTTT.

The count of this clonotype is one. The rearrangement uses TRBV11-2 and TRBJ1-5; D unclear. CDR1 is SGHAT, CDR2 FQNNGV, per germline. V gave up 2 bases and J gave up 9 bases, with 11 bases separating them. CDR3 length equals 13 residues. CDR3 coding DNA: TGTGCCAGCAGCTTACGGGGAGGTATGCCCCAGCATTTT. It encodes CASSLRGGMPQHF. The variable domain in full, completed from reference TRBV11-2 and TRBJ1-5, reads EAGVAQSPRYKIIEKRQSVAFWCNPISGHATLYWYQQILGQGPKLLIQFQNNGVVDDSQLPKDRFSAERLKGVDSTLKIQPAKLEDSAVYLCASSLRGGMPQHFGDGTRLSIL.

The V and J genes are TRBV5-4 and TRBJ1-5; D is uncertain. This CDR3 has 13 amino acids. Germline lookup yields CDR1 SGHNT and CDR2 YYREEE (reference sequence). V was pared by 0 bases and J by 4 bases, with 5 bases between. CDR3 sequence reads: CASSLAGNQPQHF. CDR3 nucleotide sequence: TGTGCCAGCAGCTTGGCCGGGAATCAGCCCCAGCATTTT.

The V and J genes are TRBV27 and TRBJ1-1; no firm D call. Germline loops: CDR1 MNHEY, CDR2 SMNVEV (reference sequence). The CDR3 contains 13 residues. The V end lost 5 bases, the J end lost 0 bases, and 7 bases lay between the germline ends. The CDR3 DNA reads TGTGCCAGCAGTCCTTGGGTGAACACTGAAGCTTTCTTT. This codes for CASSPWVNTEAFF.

In its sample, this clonotype was seen a few times. The chain links TRBV20-1 to TRBJ1-2; D unclear. In germline, CDR1 is DFQATT, CDR2 SNEGSKA (reference sequence). There are 11 residues in the CDR3. Trimming took 7 bases from V and 8 from J, leaving 14 bases between them. The DNA of the CDR3 is TGCAGTGTCCAGAAGGCGAGGGGCTACACCTTC. This translates into CSVQKARGYTF.

This rearrangement joins TRBV6-2 or TRBV6-3 to TRBJ1-1; D unclear. Trimming left V 6 bases short and J 8 bases short, with 10 bases between. Germline loops: CDR1 MNHEY, CDR2 SVGEGT. The CDR3 loop spans 11 amino acids. The CDR3 is CASSSPREAFF. For the CDR3, the DNA is TGTGCCAGCAGCTCCCCACGGGAAGCTTTCTTT.

The chain has TRBV24-1 and TRBJ2-3; 10 bases map to TRBD2. The ends lost 2 bases at V and 5 bases at J; junction bases unmatched: 3. CDR1 is KGHDR, CDR2 SFDVKD, per germline. The CDR3 has 15 residues. Here the CDR3 DNA reads TGTGCCACCAGTGATTCTAGCGGGAGTCGAGATACGCAGTATTTT. This gives the protein CATSDSSGSRDTQYF.

The J gene is TRBJ1-3, the V gene TRBV4-1, with 7 bases identical to TRBD1. Germline loops: CDR1 MGHRA, CDR2 YSYEKL. The CDR3 runs to 14 residues. J lost 4 bases, V lost 4 bases, and 4 bases had no gene match. The CDR3 region is CASSRGTAGNTIYF. The CDR3 DNA follows: TGCGCCAGCAGCCGTGGGACAGCAGGAAACACCATATATTTT.

The CDR3 region has the DNA TGTGCCAGCAGTTTCGGACAGCTATTCCCCAACACCGGGGAGCTGTTTTTT. Protein product: CASSFGQLFPNTGELFF. The V call is TRBV27, the J call TRBJ2-2; tentatively, D is TRBD1 (6 bases). Germline values: CDR1 MNHEY, CDR2 SMNVEV (reference sequence). The CDR3 is made up of 17 amino acids. The V and J ends lost 3 bases and 2 bases respectively, with 16 bases between them.

The table lists this clonotype with a count of one. The chain recombines TRBV6-1 with TRBJ1-2, with 7 bases lining up with TRBD1. Per germline, CDR1 MNHNS and CDR2 SASEGT. With V trimmed by 4 bases and J by 2 bases, 10 bases remained unmatched. The CDR3 loop spans 16 amino acids. The CDR3 loop is CASSVSLGQTNYGYTF. DNA of the CDR3: TGTGCCAGCAGTGTAAGCTTGGGACAGACCAACTATGGCTACACCTTC.

The rearrangement joins TRBV20-1 to TRBJ1-5; 10 nucleotides line up with TRBD1. With 6 bases clipped from V and 15 bases from J, the junction kept 14 bases outside the gene matches. Germline lookup yields CDR1 DFQATT and CDR2 SNEGSKA (reference sequence). The CDR3 spans 13 residues. The CDR3 nucleotides read TGCAGTGCGACCGGGACAGGGGCCGAGGGGTCGCATTTT. It is translated as CSATGTGAEGSHF.

This chain uses TRBV28 with TRBJ1-3, with 8 bases matching TRBD1. V lost 4 bases, J lost 2 bases, and 4 bases stayed unmatched. This CDR3 is 15 amino acids long. CDR1 is MDHEN, CDR2 SYDVKM, per germline. CDR3 nucleotide sequence: TGTGCCAGCAGTTCGGAGACAGGGGCTGGAAACACCATATATTTT. Its protein product is CASSSETGAGNTIYF.

This clonotype showed up just a few times. The rearrangement uses TRBV5-1 and TRBJ2-5, with 7 bases matching TRBD1. V shed 0 bases and J 0 bases; nucleotides not matched to a gene: 5. This CDR3 spans 16 amino acids. The germline V gene encodes CDR1 SGHRS and CDR2 YFSETQ. CDR3 coding DNA: TGCGCCAGCAGCTTGGTTTCAGGACAGGACCAAGAGACCCAGTACTTC. This encodes CASSLVSGQDQETQYF.

The chain couples TRBV12-3 or TRBV12-4 to TRBJ2-3; 13 bases match TRBD2. CDR3 size: 18 residues. The V gene end was trimmed by 6 bases and the J gene end by 2 bases; junction bases not matched to a gene: 11. The CDR3, as DNA: TGTGCCAGCAGGCCCACTAGCGGGAGGGCCGCAGTCACAGATACGCAGTATTTT. This codes for CASRPTSGRAAVTDTQYF.

With regard to this clonotype: Compared with germline, one end of the junction differs, possibly owing to a read error. The chain carries TRBV20-1 and TRBJ1-2; the D is unclear. The CDR3 loop spans 10 amino acids. Per germline, CDR1 DFQATT and CDR2 SNEGSKA (reference sequence). The CDR3 protein is CSAPYHGHTF. The CDR3 coding sequence is TGCAGTGCTCCTTACCATGGCCACACCTTC.